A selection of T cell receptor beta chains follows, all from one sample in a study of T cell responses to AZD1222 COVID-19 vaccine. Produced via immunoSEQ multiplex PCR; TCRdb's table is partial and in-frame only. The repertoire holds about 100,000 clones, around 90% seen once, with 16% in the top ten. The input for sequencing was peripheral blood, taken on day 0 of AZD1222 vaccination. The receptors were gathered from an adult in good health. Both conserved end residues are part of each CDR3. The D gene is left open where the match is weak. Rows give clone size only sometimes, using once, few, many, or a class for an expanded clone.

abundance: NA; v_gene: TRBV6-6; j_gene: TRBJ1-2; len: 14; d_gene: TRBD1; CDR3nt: TGTGCCAGCGAGAAGGGACAGGGGGCGGGTGGCTACACCTTC; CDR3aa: CASEKGQGAGGYTF
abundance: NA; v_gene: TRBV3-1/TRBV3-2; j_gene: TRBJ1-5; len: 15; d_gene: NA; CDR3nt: TGTGCCAGCAGCCAAGGGAGTTATAGCAATCAGCCCCAGCATTTT; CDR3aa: CASSQGSYSNQPQHF
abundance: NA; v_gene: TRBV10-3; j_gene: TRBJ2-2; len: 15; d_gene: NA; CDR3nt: TGTGCCATCAGTGCGTCTAGCTACGGCACCGGGGAGCTGTTTTTT; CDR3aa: CAISASSYGTGELFF
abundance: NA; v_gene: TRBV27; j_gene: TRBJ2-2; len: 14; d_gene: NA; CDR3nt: TGTGCCAGCAGTTGGGTGGGTCTCACCGGGGAGCTGTTTTTT; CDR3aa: CASSWVGLTGELFF
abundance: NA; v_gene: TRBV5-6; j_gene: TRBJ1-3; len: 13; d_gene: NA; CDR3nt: TGTGCCAGCAGCGGACGGGGTGGAAACACCATATATTTT; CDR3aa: CASSGRGGNTIYF
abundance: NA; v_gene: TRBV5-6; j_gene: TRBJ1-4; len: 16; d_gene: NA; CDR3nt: TGTGCCAGCAGCTTAAGGGATAGAACAACTAATGAAAAACTGTTTTTT; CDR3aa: CASSLRDRTTNEKLFF
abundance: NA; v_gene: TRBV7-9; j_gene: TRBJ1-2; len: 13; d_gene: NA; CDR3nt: TGTGCCAGCAGCTTAGAGGGGAACTATGGCTACACCTTC; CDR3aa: CASSLEGNYGYTF
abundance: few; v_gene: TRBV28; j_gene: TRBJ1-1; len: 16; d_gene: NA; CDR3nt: TGTGCCACCACAATCTCCGACGGGGGCTGGGACACTGAAGCTTTCTTT; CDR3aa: CATTISDGGWDTEAFF
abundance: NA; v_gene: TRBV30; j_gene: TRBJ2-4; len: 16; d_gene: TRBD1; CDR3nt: TGTGCCTGGGGCGCCAGGGGGTTAATCTCCCAAAACATTCAGTACTTC; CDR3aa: CAWGARGLISQNIQYF
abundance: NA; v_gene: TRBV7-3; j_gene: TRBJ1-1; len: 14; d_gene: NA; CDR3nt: TGTGCCAGCAGCTTAACGTTAGTGGGAACTGAAGCTTTCTTT; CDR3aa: CASSLTLVGTEAFF
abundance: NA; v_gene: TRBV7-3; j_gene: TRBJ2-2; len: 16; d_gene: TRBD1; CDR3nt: TGTGCCAGCAGGCGGACCGGGACAGGGAACACCGGGGAGCTGTTTTTT; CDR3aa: CASRRTGTGNTGELFF
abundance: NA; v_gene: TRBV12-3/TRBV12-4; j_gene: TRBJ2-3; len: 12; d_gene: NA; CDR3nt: TGTGCCAGCAGGAGGGGGGGAGATACGCAGTATTTT; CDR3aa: CASRRGGDTQYF
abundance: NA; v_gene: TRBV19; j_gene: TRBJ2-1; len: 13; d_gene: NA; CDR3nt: TGTGCCAGTAGTGCTAGCCTCTACAATGAGCAGTTCTTC; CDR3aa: CASSASLYNEQFF
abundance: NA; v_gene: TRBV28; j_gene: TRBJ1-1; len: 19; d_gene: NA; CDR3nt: TGTGCCAGCAGTTTCCCCCTATCCGGGAGCGCCCCAGGGAACACTGAAGCTTTCTTT; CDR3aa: CASSFPLSGSAPGNTEAFF
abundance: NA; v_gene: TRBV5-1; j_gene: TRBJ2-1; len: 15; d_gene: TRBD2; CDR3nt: TGCGCCAGCAGCTTGCGGACTAGCTCCTACAATGAGCAGTTCTTC; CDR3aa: CASSLRTSSYNEQFF
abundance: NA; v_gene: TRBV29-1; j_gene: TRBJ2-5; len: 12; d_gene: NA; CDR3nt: TGCAGCGTTGATGAGGGCCGGGAGACCCAGTACTTC; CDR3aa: CSVDEGRETQYF
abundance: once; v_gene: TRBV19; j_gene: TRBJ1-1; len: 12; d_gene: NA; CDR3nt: TGTGCCTCCCAGGGTCTAGGGACTGAAGCTTTCTTT; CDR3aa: CASQGLGTEAFF
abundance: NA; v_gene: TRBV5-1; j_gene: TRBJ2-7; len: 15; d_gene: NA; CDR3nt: TGCGCCAGCAGCTTGACCATCGGGACAACACACGAGCAGTACTTC; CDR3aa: CASSLTIGTTHEQYF
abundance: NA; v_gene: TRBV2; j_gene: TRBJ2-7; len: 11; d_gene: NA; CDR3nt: TGTGCCAGCAGGCTTCACTACGAGCAGTACTTC; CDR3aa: CASRLHYEQYF
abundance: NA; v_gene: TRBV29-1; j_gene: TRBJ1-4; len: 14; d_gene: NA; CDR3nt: TGCAGCGTTAAGGGGAGGGTCCAAGAAGAAAAACTGTTTTTT; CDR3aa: CSVKGRVQEEKLFF
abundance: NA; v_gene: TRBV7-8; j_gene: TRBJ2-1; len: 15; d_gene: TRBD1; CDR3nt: TGTGCCAGCAGCCCGGACAGGGGGCCTTACAATGAGCAGTTCTTC; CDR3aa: CASSPDRGPYNEQFF
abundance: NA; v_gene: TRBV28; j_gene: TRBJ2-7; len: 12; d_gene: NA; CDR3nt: TGTGCCAGCAGTTGGGGACACTACGAGCAGTACTTC; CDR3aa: CASSWGHYEQYF
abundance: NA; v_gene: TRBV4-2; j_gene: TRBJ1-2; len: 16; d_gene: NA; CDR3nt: TGTGCCAGCAGCCAAGACATTAGGGGTCTTAACTATGGCTACACCTTC; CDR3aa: CASSQDIRGLNYGYTF
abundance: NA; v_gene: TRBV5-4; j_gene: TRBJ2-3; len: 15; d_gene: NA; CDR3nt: TGTGCCAGCAGCTTTGCGTACGGGAGCACAGATACGCAGTATTTT; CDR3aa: CASSFAYGSTDTQYF
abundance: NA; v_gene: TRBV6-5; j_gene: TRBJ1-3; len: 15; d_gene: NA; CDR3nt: TGTGCCTCCAAGAGTGGGGCGAACTCTGGAAACACCATATATTTT; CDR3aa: CASKSGANSGNTIYF
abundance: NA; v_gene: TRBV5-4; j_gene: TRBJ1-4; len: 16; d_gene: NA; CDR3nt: TGTGCCAGCAGCTTGAGGGTCGCGGCAACTAATGAAAAACTGTTTTTT; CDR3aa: CASSLRVAATNEKLFF
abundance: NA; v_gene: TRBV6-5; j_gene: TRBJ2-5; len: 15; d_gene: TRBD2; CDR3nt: TGTGCCAGCAGTTACTCGGGGGGGACTCAAGAGACCCAGTACTTC; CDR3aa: CASSYSGGTQETQYF
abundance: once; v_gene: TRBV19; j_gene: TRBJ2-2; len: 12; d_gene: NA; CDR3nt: TGTGCCAGTAGTAGGAGAAGAGCGGAGCTGTTTTTT; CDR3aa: CASSRRRAELFF
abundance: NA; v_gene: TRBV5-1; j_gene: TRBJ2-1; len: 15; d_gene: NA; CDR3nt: TGCGCCAGCAGCTTGGAGGGTGGGTCCTACAATGAGCAGTTCTTC; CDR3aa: CASSLEGGSYNEQFF
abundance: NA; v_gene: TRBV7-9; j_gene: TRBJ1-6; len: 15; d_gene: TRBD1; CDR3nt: TGTGCCAGCAGCGCCGGGACAGGGGGTAATTCACCCCTCCACTTT; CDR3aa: CASSAGTGGNSPLHF
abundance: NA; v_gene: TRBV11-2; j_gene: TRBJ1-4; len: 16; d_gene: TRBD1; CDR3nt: TGTGCCAGCAGCTACAGGGGGCGGATAGCTAATGAAAAACTGTTTTTT; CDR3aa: CASSYRGRIANEKLFF
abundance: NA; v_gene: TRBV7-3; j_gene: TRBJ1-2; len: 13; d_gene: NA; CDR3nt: TGTGCCAGCAGCTCCCCCGGCGGGGGAGGCTACACCTTC; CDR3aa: CASSSPGGGGYTF
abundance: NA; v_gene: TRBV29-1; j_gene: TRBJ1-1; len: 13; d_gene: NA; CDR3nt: TGCAGCGTAGTACGGGCGGGGGACACTGAAGCTTTCTTT; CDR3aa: CSVVRAGDTEAFF
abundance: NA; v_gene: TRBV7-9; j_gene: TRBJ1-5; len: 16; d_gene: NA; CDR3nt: TGTGCCAGCGGAGATAGCACAGGGTATAGCAATCAGCCCCAGCATTTT; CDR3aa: CASGDSTGYSNQPQHF
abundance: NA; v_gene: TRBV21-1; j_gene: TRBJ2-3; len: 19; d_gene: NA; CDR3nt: TGTGCCAGCAGCAAAGAGGGGAAGAGTAGCGGGAACAGCACAGATACGCAGTATTTT; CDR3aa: CASSKEGKSSGNSTDTQYF
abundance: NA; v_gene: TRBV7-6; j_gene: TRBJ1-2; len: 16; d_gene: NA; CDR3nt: TGTGCCAGCAGCTTAGGCTTAACGCAGGGAGGTTATGGCTACACCTTC; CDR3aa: CASSLGLTQGGYGYTF